These 20 T cell receptor beta chains were all obtained from the same sample, sequenced in a study of T cells after yellow fever vaccination. One entry per CDR3 protein results from TCRdb running MiXCR on the 5' RACE reads. The sample consists of a few hundred thousand distinct CDR3 sequences, approximately 5.2% of them appearing once. The material sequenced was CD4+ T cells sorted from PBMCs, taken on the day of the yellow fever booster vaccination. The source is a man between 18 and 35 years old who received the YFV17D yellow fever vaccine.

The rearrangement links TRBV30 to TRBJ2-7; D may be TRBD1 (6 bases). In germline, CDR1 is GTSNPN, CDR2 SVGIG (reference sequence). Between the trimmed V and J ends, which lost 1 base and 4 bases, there was a span of 29 bases. The CDR3 has 19 amino acids. CDR3 DNA sequence: TGTGCCTGGAGTGCTCCCCTATTCTCTCTTACAGGGAGTCGATACGAGCAGTACTTC. It specifies CAWSAPLFSLTGSRYEQYF.

The chain uses TRBV7-2 and TRBJ1-1; TRBD1 might be the D (5 bases). The CDR3 is 14 amino acids. V lost 5 bases and J lost 5, with 15 bases in between. Germline-derived CDR1 and CDR2 are SGHTA and FQGNSA. Here the CDR3 reads CASSPKVGGTEAFF. In nucleotides, the CDR3 is TGTGCCAGCAGCCCGAAAGTCGGGGGGACTGAAGCTTTCTTT.

About this clonotype itself: The junction shows a germline mismatch at one end, possibly a read error. This rearrangement joins TRBV5-1 to TRBJ2-1; 8 nucleotides agree with TRBD1. Germline lookup yields CDR1 SGHRS and CDR2 YFSETQ. The CDR3 runs 12 residues. The CDR3 reads CARADRGVDRVF. As DNA, the CDR3 is TGCGCCAGGGCAGACAGGGGAGTCGATAGGGTCTTC.

This clonotype has just a few counts. This chain joins TRBV4-1 and TRBJ1-2; weak D call: TRBD1 (5 bases). Germline CDR1 is MGHRA and CDR2 is YSYEKL. V was shortened by 1 base and J by 8 bases, with 20 bases between the two germline ends. This CDR3 is built from 16 residues. CDR3 residues: CASSQGLQEGTYGYTF. The CDR3 DNA reads TGCGCCAGCAGCCAAGGGTTGCAGGAAGGGACTTACGGCTACACCTTC.

A few counts support this clonotype. The chain combines TRBV6-1 with TRBJ1-2, with D unclear. The CDR3 has 13 residues. The ends were cut back, 2 bases at V and 8 bases at J, with 12 bases in the middle. Germline V gene sequence: CDR1 MNHNS, CDR2 SASEGT. The CDR3 DNA follows: TGTGCCAGCAGTGAAATAGAGGGCCGAGGCTACACCTTC. This translates into CASSEIEGRGYTF.

This rearrangement joins TRBV7-6 to TRBJ2-2; D gene uncertain. V was shortened by 1 base and J by 0 bases, with 3 bases between the two germline ends. The germline CDR1 and CDR2 sequences are SGHVS and FNYEAQ. This CDR3 has 14 amino acids. The CDR3 here is CASSLVSNTGELFF. The CDR3, as DNA: TGTGCCAGCAGCTTAGTTTCGAACACCGGGGAGCTGTTTTTT.

The genes are TRBV7-3 and TRBJ2-3, with 8 bases identical to TRBD2. The CDR3 totals 15 residues. Germline CDR1 SGHTA, CDR2 FQGTGA. V shed 4 bases and J 2 bases; nucleotides not matched to a gene: 5. CDR3 nucleotide sequence: TGTGCCAGCAGCTACGGCGGGGGGTTCACAGATACGCAGTATTTT. Protein sequence: CASSYGGGFTDTQYF.

This clonotype was detected many times. J is TRBJ1-1 and V is TRBV6-7; D unclear. TRBV6-7 is an ORF, with its function uncertain. The CDR3 covers 13 residues. Trimming removed 6 bases at V and 3 bases at J, with 11 bases between. CDR3 in DNA: TGTGCCAGCAGAGCCAGCGAGGACACTGAAGCTTTCTTT. Translated: CASRASEDTEAFF.

The rearrangement joins TRBV5-5 to TRBJ1-4; possible D gene TRBD1, 6 bases. The CDR3 consists of 17 residues. From germline, CDR1 is SGHKS and CDR2 YYEKEE (reference sequence). V was trimmed by 0 bases and J by 3 bases, leaving 15 bases between them. The CDR3 DNA follows: TGTGCCAGCAGCTTGGATTTACACAGGGAAGCTAATGAAAAACTGTTTTTT. The encoded protein is CASSLDLHREANEKLFF.

This clonotype appeared a few times. This clone may be a read error of a much larger clone one base away. The chain uses TRBV7-9 and TRBJ1-2; D is possibly TRBD1 (6 bases). From germline, CDR1 is SEHNR and CDR2 FQNEAQ (reference sequence). V shed 1 base and J shed 4 bases, with 13 bases lying between them. The CDR3 is 15 residues long. The CDR3 loop reads CASSLGTATPYGYTF. The DNA for the CDR3 is TGTGCCAGCAGCTTAGGGACAGCTACTCCCTATGGCTACACCTTC.

This clonotype was counted between two and nine times. The chain employs TRBV18 and TRBJ1-6, with 8 bases fitting TRBD1. Germline V gene sequence: CDR1 KGHSH, CDR2 LQKENI. The CDR3 runs 16 residues. V trimming: 6 bases; J trimming: 3 bases; junction bases outside the gene matches: 7. The CDR3 reads CASSQLGQGYNSPLHF. In DNA form, the CDR3 reads TGTGCCAGCTCTCAACTCGGACAGGGCTATAATTCACCCCTCCACTTT.

Comments on this clonotype: This may stem from a read error, because a much larger clone lies one nucleotide away. This CDR3 fails to terminate in the conserved phenylalanine or tryptophan, so it likely reflects a read error. This chain uses TRBV29-1 with TRBJ2-5, with TRBD2 matching 7 bases. Germline V gene lookup returns CDR1 SQVTM and CDR2 ANQGSEA. Losses at the gene ends were 4 bases for V and 1 base for J; bases not matched to a gene: 6. The CDR3 is made up of 14 amino acids. The CDR3 here is CSVAAGTIQETQYY. The CDR3 bases are TGCAGCGTTGCAGCGGGGACTATCCAAGAGACCCAGTACTAC.

CDR3 loop: CASSRGGNTGELFF. As DNA, the CDR3 is TGTGCCAGCAGCCGCGGGGGTAACACCGGGGAGCTGTTTTTT. The V gene is TRBV14, the J gene TRBJ2-2, with TRBD2 matching over 7 bases. Germline V CDR1 and CDR2: SGHDN, FVKESK. This CDR3 region has 14 residues. The J segment lost 2 bases and the V segment lost 4 bases, leaving 1 base of the junction unmatched.

Of note for this clonotype: The missing conserved phenylalanine or tryptophan at the end of this CDR3 makes a read error likely. This chain connects TRBV12-3 or TRBV12-4 to TRBJ1-5; 7 bases agree with TRBD1. V lost 6 bases and J lost 5; bases outside the gene matches: 4. This CDR3 has 13 residues. The CDR3 here is CASRPDRDQPQHL. Here the CDR3 DNA reads TGTGCCAGCAGACCAGACAGGGATCAGCCCCAGCATCTT.

This chain links TRBV12-3 or TRBV12-4 with TRBJ2-5; TRBD2 matches at 11 bases. This CDR3 has 15 residues. V gave up 4 bases and J gave up 2 bases; unmatched junction bases: 3. This CDR3 is CASSSWTSGQETQYF. In DNA, the CDR3 is TGTGCCAGCAGTTCCTGGACTAGCGGGCAAGAGACCCAGTACTTC.

Only a few counts were recorded for this clonotype. The chain uses TRBV5-1 and TRBJ2-1; TRBD2 aligns across 13 bases. This CDR3 is built from 15 residues. Germline CDR1 is SGHRS and CDR2 is YFSETQ. V dropped 4 bases and J dropped 5; count of bases not matched to a gene: 3. The CDR3 here is CASSRLAGGDNEQFF. In nucleotides, the CDR3 is TGCGCCAGCAGCAGACTAGCGGGGGGAGACAATGAGCAGTTCTTC.

This clonotype was seen many times. V gene TRBV4-2 combines with J gene TRBJ2-3; D is ambiguous. The germline V gene encodes CDR1 LGHNA and CDR2 YNFKEQ. The CDR3 has 15 amino acids. V lost 0 bases to trimming and J lost 4 bases, with 11 bases between them. The CDR3 reads CASSQDPTSPDTQYF. CDR3 in DNA: TGTGCCAGCAGCCAAGATCCTACCAGTCCAGATACGCAGTATTTT.

The CDR3 region is CASSLGQYTEAFF. CDR3 bases: TGTGCCAGCAGCCTAGGACAGTACACTGAAGCTTTCTTT. The chain carries TRBV9 and TRBJ1-1, with a possible D match to TRBD1 (6 bases). This CDR3 spans 13 amino acids. Germline values: CDR1 SGDLS, CDR2 YYNGEE. V was clipped by 4 bases and J by 3 bases, with 10 bases between them.

The V and J genes are TRBV6-1 and TRBJ1-2; D remains unclear. Per germline, CDR1 MNHNS and CDR2 SASEGT. The CDR3 has 15 amino acids. Trimming stripped 7 bases from V and 4 bases from J, with 19 bases between. The CDR3, as DNA: TGTGCCAGCAAAGAAGGTCCGGGTTCTATCTATGGCTACACCTTC. As protein: CASKEGPGSIYGYTF.

The chain uses TRBV12-3 or TRBV12-4 and TRBJ2-5, with a tentative D call TRBD1 (6 bases). The CDR3 has 13 residues. V shed 7 bases and J shed 5 bases, with 14 bases lying between them. The CDR3 is CASTSQGFETQYF. CDR3 nucleotide sequence: TGTGCCAGCACTTCGCAGGGGTTTGAGACCCAGTACTTC.